This TCR beta chain was recovered during a study of T cell repertoires in cytomegalovirus infection. The study's findings and limits: Cumulated frequencies of public TCR beta families served to identify carriers of CMV plus the relevant HLA. HLA-C-restricted CMV clonotypes gave the most frequent clonotype in two of eight donors.

One entry per CDR3 protein, called by TCRdb with MiXCR from the reads. The sample yields around 450,000 distinct CDR3 sequences, 31% seen once. This clonotype was observed a few times. The target antigen is unknown. This receptor was obtained from a human donor in good health (CMV status not recorded). Some clones in this sample may be carry-over from other donors' samples. The source material was PBMCs.

The CDR3 is CASSYSRNNRVVDNQPQHF. DNA of the CDR3: TGTGCCAGCAGTTACTCGAGAAACAACAGGGTGGTGGACAATCAGCCCCAGCATTTT. The genes are TRBV6-6 and TRBJ1-5, with D possibly TRBD1 on 6 matching bases. CDR3 length equals 19 residues. The germline CDR1 and CDR2 sequences are MNHNY and SVGAGI (reference sequence). V lost 0 bases and J 3 bases, leaving 21 bases between the germline ends.